Here is one T cell receptor beta chain with its context. This sample is part of a study of blood T cell repertoires in COVID-19. Study background: Samples of COVID-19 (acute and convalescent) were obtained from the United States, Italy and Spain. Sources were T cells, B-cell-depleted T cells, or PBMCs; the material itself was cDNA or gDNA.

The germline V gene has CDR1 LGHNA and CDR2 YSLEER. The CDR3 loop spans 17 amino acids. J was trimmed by 4 bases and V by 0 bases; bases with no gene match: 8. Per the original methods: It was from reference gene primer amplification that nucleated cell counts were estimated. Sequenced by immunoSEQ multiplex PCR; TCRdb stores in-frame clones only, minus some. The V and J calls and clone size come from that table; D and trimming were worked out from the DNA. The sample includes roughly 170,000 clones, around four fifths of them seen just once. The genes are TRBV4-3 and TRBJ2-1; the match to TRBD1 covers 8 bases. Material for sequencing was peripheral blood. The receptor's source is a man aged 40-50 years who had recovered from COVID-19. CDR3 coding DNA: TGCGCCAGCAGCCAAGAGCTACCGGGACAGGTTTACAATGAGCAGTTCTTC. Translation gives CASSQELPGQVYNEQFF.